The clone carrying this T cell receptor (beta chain) was observed a single time. Per the original methods: Counts of nucleated cells, estimated from reference gene primer amplification, were obtained. Here immunoSEQ multiplex PCR was the method, and the copy in TCRdb shows in-frame clones only, minus some. That table is the source of V, J and clone size, and D and trimming were worked out from the DNA. The sample contains about 40,000 clones, around 83% of which appear only once. The data were taken from a study of blood T cell repertoires in COVID-19. Study at large: Spain, Italy and the United States supplied samples that represented acute and convalescent COVID-19. PBMCs, B-cell-depleted T cells, or T cells provided the cDNA or gDNA that made up the material.

V lost 5 bases, J lost 8 bases, and 15 bases stayed unmatched. The CDR3 has 16 amino acids. Looked up from germline, CDR1 is LNHNV and CDR2 is YYDKDF (reference sequence). This clonotype originated in a man aged 50-59 years in a cohort sampled during active COVID-19. Sequencing used peripheral blood. J is TRBJ2-4 and V is TRBV15; 7 nucleotides line up with TRBD1. This chain's CDR3 is CATSPLRGGSGDIQYF. In nucleotides, the CDR3 is TGTGCCACCAGCCCCCTGCGAGGGGGCTCGGGCGACATTCAGTACTTC.